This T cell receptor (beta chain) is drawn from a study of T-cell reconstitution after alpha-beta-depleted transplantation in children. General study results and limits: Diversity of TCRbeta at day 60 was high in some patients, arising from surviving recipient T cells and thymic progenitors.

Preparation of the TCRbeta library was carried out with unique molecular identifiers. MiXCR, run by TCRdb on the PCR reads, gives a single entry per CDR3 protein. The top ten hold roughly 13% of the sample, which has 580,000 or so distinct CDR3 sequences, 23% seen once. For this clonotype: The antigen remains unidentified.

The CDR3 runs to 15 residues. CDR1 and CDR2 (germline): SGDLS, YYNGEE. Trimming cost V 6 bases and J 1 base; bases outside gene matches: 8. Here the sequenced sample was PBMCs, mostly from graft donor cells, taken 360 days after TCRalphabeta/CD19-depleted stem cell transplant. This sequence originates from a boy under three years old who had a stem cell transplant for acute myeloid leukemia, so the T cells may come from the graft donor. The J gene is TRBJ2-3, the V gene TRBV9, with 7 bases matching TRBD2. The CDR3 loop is CASTPTSSRTDTQYF. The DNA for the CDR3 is TGTGCCAGCACCCCGACTAGCTCTCGCACAGATACGCAGTATTTT.